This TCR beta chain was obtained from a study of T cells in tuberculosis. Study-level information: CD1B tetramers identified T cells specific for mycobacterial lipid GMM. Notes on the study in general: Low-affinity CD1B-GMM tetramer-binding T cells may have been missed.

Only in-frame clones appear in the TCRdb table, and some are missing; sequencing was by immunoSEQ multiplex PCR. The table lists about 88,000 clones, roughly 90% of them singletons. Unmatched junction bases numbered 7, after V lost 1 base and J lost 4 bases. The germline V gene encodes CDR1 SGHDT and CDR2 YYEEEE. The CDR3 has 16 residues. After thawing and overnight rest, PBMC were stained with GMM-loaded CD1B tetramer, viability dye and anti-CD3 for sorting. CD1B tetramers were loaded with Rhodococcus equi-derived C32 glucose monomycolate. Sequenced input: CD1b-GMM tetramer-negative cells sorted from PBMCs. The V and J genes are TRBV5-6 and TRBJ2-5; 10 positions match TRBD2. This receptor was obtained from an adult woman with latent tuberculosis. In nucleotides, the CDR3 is TGTGCCAGCAGCTTGTGGTCTAGCGGGGGAGTAGAGACCCAGTACTTC. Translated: CASSLWSSGGVETQYF.